This T cell receptor beta chain comes out of a study of control samples from healthy donors and cancer patients. Trimming took 3 bases from V and 7 from J, leaving 6 bases between them. Germline V gene data show CDR1 as SGHTA and CDR2 as FQGNSA. The CDR3 is made up of 11 amino acids. Sequencing was performed with immunoSEQ multiplex PCR; in TCRdb, only in-frame clones are kept and a portion is missing. The sample has about 77,000 clones; approximately 92% are singletons. This clonotype originated in a woman in her sixties in good health. Specimen: blood. The chain carries TRBV7-2 and TRBJ1-1; no firm D call. The chain's CDR3 is CASSLGLEAFF. CDR3 DNA: TGTGCCAGCAGCTTGGGTCTTGAAGCTTTCTTT.